This T cell receptor (beta chain) was sequenced in a study of CD8 T cells in ankylosing spondylitis. 5'-RACE, quantitative and with molecular barcodes, yielded the TCR beta libraries. TCRdb processed the 5' RACE reads anew with MiXCR; each CDR3 protein has one entry. This sample carries about 300,000 distinct CDR3 sequences, 11% of them seen once, and the ten largest clones take around 8.4%. The germline gives CDR1 SGHDT, CDR2 YYEEEE. V lost 1 base, J lost 4 bases, and 8 bases lay in between. CDR3 size: 13 residues. This clonotype appeared many times. Its antigen is not identified. Study results and limitations: CD8+ cells made up the disease-linked clones, which were relatively rare in peripheral blood. Blood from ankylosing spondylitis patients appeared to carry a characteristic roughly 8-variant TCR beta motif.

The J gene is TRBJ2-5, the V gene TRBV5-6; D not certain. The origin of this receptor is a female donor with ankylosing spondylitis or in good health (not recorded which). Sequencing used blood, either unsorted or a sorted T cell fraction (not recorded which). The CDR3 spells CASSLRLLETQYF. Written as DNA, the CDR3 is TGTGCCAGCAGCTTGCGACTGCTAGAGACCCAGTACTTC.